This T cell receptor beta chain was identified in a study of cytomegalovirus exposure and HLA in healthy donors. The CDR3 loop spans 16 amino acids. The ends lost 0 bases at V and 7 bases at J; junction bases unmatched: 9. CDR1 and CDR2 from the germline V gene are SGHDN and FVKESK. Overall study findings and caveats: Presence/absence analyses took donor sequencing depth as roughly uniform.

A multiplex PCR was run with 60 Vbeta primers and 13 Jbeta primers. Libraries were prepared by immunoSEQ multiplex PCR; TCRdb keeps only in-frame clonotypes and omits some of them. The data contain 150,000 to 200,000 clones, 70% to 90% of them singletons. As to this clone: Antigen: not known.

Whereas donors were nominally healthy upon sampling, unrecorded immune exposures were probable. The gene calls are TRBV14 and TRBJ2-7; TRBD1 matches 10 bases. This clonotype was sampled from a woman aged 18-35 years in good health and CMV-seropositive. The sample comprised PBMCs. CDR3 residues: CASSQDRGTGDKEQYF. CDR3 sequence (DNA): TGTGCCAGCAGCCAAGATAGGGGGACAGGGGACAAAGAGCAGTACTTC.